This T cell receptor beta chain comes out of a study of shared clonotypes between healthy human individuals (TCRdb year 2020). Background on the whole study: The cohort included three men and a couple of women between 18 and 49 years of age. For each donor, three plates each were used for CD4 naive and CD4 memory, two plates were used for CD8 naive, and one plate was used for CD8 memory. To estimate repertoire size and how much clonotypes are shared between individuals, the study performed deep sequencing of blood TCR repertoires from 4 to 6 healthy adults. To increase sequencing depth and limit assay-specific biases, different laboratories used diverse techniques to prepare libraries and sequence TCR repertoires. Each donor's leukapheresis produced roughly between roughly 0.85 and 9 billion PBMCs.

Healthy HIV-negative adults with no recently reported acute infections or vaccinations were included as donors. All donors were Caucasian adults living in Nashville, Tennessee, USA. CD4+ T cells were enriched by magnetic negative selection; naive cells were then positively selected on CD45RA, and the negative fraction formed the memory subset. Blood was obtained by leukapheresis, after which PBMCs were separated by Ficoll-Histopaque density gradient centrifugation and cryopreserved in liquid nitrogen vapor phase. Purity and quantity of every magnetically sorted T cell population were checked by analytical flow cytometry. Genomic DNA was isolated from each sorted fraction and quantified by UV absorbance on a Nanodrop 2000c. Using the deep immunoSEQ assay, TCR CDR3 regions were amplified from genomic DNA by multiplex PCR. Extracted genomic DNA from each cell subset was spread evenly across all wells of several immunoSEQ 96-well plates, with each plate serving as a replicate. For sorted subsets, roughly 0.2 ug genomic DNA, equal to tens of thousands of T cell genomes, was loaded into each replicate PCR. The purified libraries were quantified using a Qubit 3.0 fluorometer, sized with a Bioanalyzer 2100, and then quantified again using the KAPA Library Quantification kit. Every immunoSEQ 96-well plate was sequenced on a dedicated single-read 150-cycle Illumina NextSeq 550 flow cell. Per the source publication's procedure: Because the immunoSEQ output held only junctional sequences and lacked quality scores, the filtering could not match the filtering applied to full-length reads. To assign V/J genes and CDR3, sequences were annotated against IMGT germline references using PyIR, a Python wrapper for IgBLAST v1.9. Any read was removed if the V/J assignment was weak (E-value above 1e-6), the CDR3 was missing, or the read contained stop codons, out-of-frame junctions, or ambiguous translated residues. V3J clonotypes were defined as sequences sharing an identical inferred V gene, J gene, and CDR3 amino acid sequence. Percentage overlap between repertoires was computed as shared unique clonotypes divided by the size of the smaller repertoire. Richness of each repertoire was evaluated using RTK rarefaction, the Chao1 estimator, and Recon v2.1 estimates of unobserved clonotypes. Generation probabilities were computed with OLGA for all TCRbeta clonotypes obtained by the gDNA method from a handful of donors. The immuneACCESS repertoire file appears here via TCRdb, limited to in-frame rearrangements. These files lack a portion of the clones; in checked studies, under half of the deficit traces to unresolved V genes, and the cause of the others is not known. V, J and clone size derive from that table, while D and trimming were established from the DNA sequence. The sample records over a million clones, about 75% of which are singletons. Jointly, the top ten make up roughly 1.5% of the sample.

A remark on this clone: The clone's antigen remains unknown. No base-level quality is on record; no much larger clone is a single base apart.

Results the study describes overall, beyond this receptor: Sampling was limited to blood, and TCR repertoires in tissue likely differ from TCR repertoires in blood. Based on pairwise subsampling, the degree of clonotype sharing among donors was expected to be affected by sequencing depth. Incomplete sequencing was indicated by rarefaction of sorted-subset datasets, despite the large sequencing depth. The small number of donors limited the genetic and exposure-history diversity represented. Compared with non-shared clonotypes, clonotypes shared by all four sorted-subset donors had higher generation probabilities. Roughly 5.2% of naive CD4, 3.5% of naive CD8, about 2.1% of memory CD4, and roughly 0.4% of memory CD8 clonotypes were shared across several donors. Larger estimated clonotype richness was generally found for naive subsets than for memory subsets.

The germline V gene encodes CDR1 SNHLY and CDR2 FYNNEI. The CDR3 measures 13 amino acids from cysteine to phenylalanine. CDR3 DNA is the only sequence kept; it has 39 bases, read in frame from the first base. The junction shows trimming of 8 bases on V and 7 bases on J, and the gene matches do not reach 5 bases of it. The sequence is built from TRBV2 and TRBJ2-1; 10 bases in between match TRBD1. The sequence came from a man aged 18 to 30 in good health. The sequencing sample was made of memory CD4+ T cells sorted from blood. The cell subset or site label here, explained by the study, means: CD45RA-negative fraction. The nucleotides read TGTGCCAGCGGGGACAGGGGAAAAAATGAGCAGTTCTTC. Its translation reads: CASGDRGKNEQFF.